The 5 T cell receptor beta chains below all came from one sample that was sequenced in a study of T cell repertoires in cytomegalovirus infection. TCRdb reprocessed the reads with MiXCR, giving one entry per CDR3 protein. The table records 550,000 to 850,000 distinct CDR3 sequences, around a third of them present only once. Their recognized antigens are unknown. Sequenced material: cultured PBMCs, taken from culture after CMV antigen stimulation. These receptors originate from a human donor in good health (CMV status not recorded). Some clones in this sample may be carry-over from other donors' samples.

This clonotype was detected a few times. The V gene is TRBV19, the J gene TRBJ1-2; the D gene is possibly TRBD1 (5 bases). Trimming took 4 bases from V and 4 from J, leaving 13 bases between them. The CDR3 is made up of 14 amino acids. Germline V gene data show CDR1 as LNHDA and CDR2 as SQIVND (reference sequence). The CDR3 sequence: CASSTPGPVYGYTF. Written as DNA, the CDR3 is TGTGCCAGTAGTACTCCGGGACCGGTCTATGGCTACACCTTC. The full variable domain, completed using reference TRBV19 and TRBJ1-2, is DGGITQSPKYLFRKEGQNVTLSCEQNLNHDAMYWYRQDPGQGLRLIYYSQIVNDFQKGDIAEGYSVSREKKESFPLTVTSAQKNPTAFYLCASSTPGPVYGYTFGSGTRLTVV.

About this clonotype itself: An end of the junction does not agree with germline; a read error may underlie this. Here the CDR3 reads CASSHGQGYNEQFF. In DNA, the CDR3 is TGTGCCAGCAGCCACGGACAGGGATACAATGAGCAGTTCTTC. The V and J genes are TRBV4-1 and TRBJ2-1; TRBD1 agrees at 8 bases. CDR1 is MGHRA and CDR2 is YSYEKL in the germline V gene. CDR3 length equals 14 residues.

The chain combines TRBV6-8 with TRBJ1-5; maybe TRBD1 (6 bases). Per the germline V gene, CDR1 is MNHGY and CDR2 is SAAAGT. Trimming shortened V by 2 bases and J by 5 bases, and 16 bases separated the two germline ends. The CDR3 extends over 16 amino acids. The CDR3 DNA is TGTGCCAGCAGTTACGCGCCGGGGGCCAGGGATCAGCCCCAGCATTTT. Its protein product is CASSYAPGARDQPQHF.

V and J are TRBV6-5 and TRBJ2-7, with 8 bases fitting TRBD1. The CDR3 loop spans 15 amino acids. Trimming cost V 6 bases and J 3 bases; bases outside gene matches: 10. The germline V gene has CDR1 MNHEY and CDR2 SVGAGI. CDR3 coding DNA: TGTGCCAGCAGGTCCGGGACAGGTGCGGGCTACGAGCAGTACTTC. It specifies CASRSGTGAGYEQYF.

This clonotype has a count of ten or more. This chain joins TRBV7-8 and TRBJ2-5, with a possible D match to TRBD2 (6 bases). The CDR3 length is 17 residues. Germline V lookup: CDR1 SGHVS, CDR2 FQNEAQ. V shed 4 bases and J shed 2 bases, with 20 bases lying between them. The CDR3 loop reads CASSSLGGKRRQETQYF. The CDR3, as DNA: TGTGCCAGCAGCTCCCTAGGCGGGAAAAGACGGCAAGAGACCCAGTACTTC.